Listed below are T cell receptor beta chains from one sample, sequenced in a study of molecular identifiers for immune sequencing clone quantification. TCRdb reprocessed the PCR reads via MiXCR and lists one record per CDR3 protein. The sample yields 460,000 or so distinct CDR3 sequences, about 25% seen once. Sequenced input: naive CD8+ T cells from blood, with Jurkat cell RNA spiked in. Source of these receptors: a human donor in good health. Some libraries in this study had Jurkat cell RNA spiked in. Each CDR3 is given with its conserved first and last residue. D genes are given only for firm matches. Rows give clone size only sometimes, using once, few, many, or a class for an expanded clone.

cdr3_length: 14
j_call: TRBJ1-5
d_call: -
clone_size: -
v_call: TRBV6-6
cdr3_nt: TGTGCCGGCAGTTACTGGGGAAGCAATCAGCCCCAGCATTTT
cdr3_aa: CAGSYWGSNQPQHF

cdr3_length: 13
j_call: TRBJ1-2
d_call: -
clone_size: few
v_call: TRBV29-1
cdr3_nt: TGCAGCGTTGAAGAGACAGCTAACTATGGCTACACCTTC
cdr3_aa: CSVEETANYGYTF

cdr3_length: 12
j_call: TRBJ1-4
d_call: -
clone_size: few
v_call: TRBV20-1
cdr3_nt: TGCAGTGCTAGAGGGAGGGGTGAAAAACTGTTTTTT
cdr3_aa: CSARGRGEKLFF

cdr3_length: 14
j_call: TRBJ1-1
d_call: -
clone_size: few
v_call: TRBV3-1
cdr3_nt: TGTGCCAGCAGTCGGGAGTCCTTGAACACTGAAGCTTTCTTT
cdr3_aa: CASSRESLNTEAFF

cdr3_length: 15
j_call: TRBJ2-4
d_call: -
clone_size: many
v_call: TRBV2
cdr3_nt: TGTGCCAGCAGTGTGTCAGAATTAGCCAAAAACATTCAGTACTTC
cdr3_aa: CASSVSELAKNIQYF

cdr3_length: 14
j_call: TRBJ2-7
d_call: -
clone_size: many
v_call: TRBV6-2/TRBV6-3
cdr3_nt: TGTGCCAGCAGCAGACAGGAGAGCTCCTACGAGCAGTACTTC
cdr3_aa: CASSRQESSYEQYF

cdr3_length: 14
j_call: TRBJ1-1
d_call: TRBD1
clone_size: -
v_call: TRBV3-1
cdr3_nt: TGTGCCAGCAGCCAAAACAGGGGGGGCACTGAAGCTTTCTTT
cdr3_aa: CASSQNRGGTEAFF

cdr3_length: 15
j_call: TRBJ2-1
d_call: -
clone_size: -
v_call: TRBV18
cdr3_nt: TGTGCCAGCTCACCACCTGCCTACCAGGGGAATGAGCAGTTCTTC
cdr3_aa: CASSPPAYQGNEQFF

cdr3_length: 15
j_call: TRBJ2-2
d_call: TRBD1
clone_size: -
v_call: TRBV19
cdr3_nt: TGTGCCAGTAGTAGAGACAGGGGGCGCACCGGGGAGCTGTTTTTT
cdr3_aa: CASSRDRGRTGELFF

cdr3_length: 14
j_call: TRBJ2-7
d_call: TRBD2
clone_size: -
v_call: TRBV20-1
cdr3_nt: TGCAGTGCTAGAGGGGGGGAGGGAGCCTACGAGCAGTACTTC
cdr3_aa: CSARGGEGAYEQYF

cdr3_length: 14
j_call: TRBJ2-7
d_call: TRBD1
clone_size: -
v_call: TRBV7-2
cdr3_nt: TGTGCCAGCAGCTGGACAGGACTTCAGGACGAGCAGTACTTC
cdr3_aa: CASSWTGLQDEQYF

cdr3_length: 16
j_call: TRBJ2-3
d_call: -
clone_size: few
v_call: TRBV2
cdr3_nt: TGTGCCAGCAGTGAAGTTGGGGGAATTCGCCCAGATACGCAGTATTTT
cdr3_aa: CASSEVGGIRPDTQYF

cdr3_length: 13
j_call: TRBJ2-3
d_call: -
clone_size: few
v_call: TRBV27
cdr3_nt: TGTGCCAGCAGTTTATTAGGCCCAGATACGCAGTATTTT
cdr3_aa: CASSLLGPDTQYF

cdr3_length: 16
j_call: TRBJ1-4
d_call: -
clone_size: -
v_call: TRBV3-1
cdr3_nt: TGTGCCAGCAGCCAAGATCTCTGGTCAACTAATGAAAAACTGCTTTTT
cdr3_aa: CASSQDLWSTNEKLLF

cdr3_length: 15
j_call: TRBJ1-6
d_call: TRBD1
clone_size: few
v_call: TRBV29-1
cdr3_nt: TGCAGCGTCGAGGGACAGGGAAGCAGGCATTCACCCCTCCACTTT
cdr3_aa: CSVEGQGSRHSPLHF

cdr3_length: 18
j_call: TRBJ2-3
d_call: TRBD2
clone_size: many
v_call: TRBV7-9
cdr3_nt: TGTGCCAGCAGCTTGGCAATCAGGACTAGCGGGACATCCGATACGCAGTATTTT
cdr3_aa: CASSLAIRTSGTSDTQYF

cdr3_length: 17
j_call: TRBJ2-5
d_call: TRBD2
clone_size: once
v_call: TRBV2
cdr3_nt: TGTGCCAGCAGACTCGAACTAAGCGGGGGGGCCGGAGGGACCCAGTACTTC
cdr3_aa: CASRLELSGGAGGTQYF

cdr3_length: 11
j_call: TRBJ2-5
d_call: -
clone_size: many
v_call: TRBV6-2/TRBV6-3
cdr3_nt: TGTGCCAGCAGTTCCCCAGAGACCCAGTACTTC
cdr3_aa: CASSSPETQYF

cdr3_length: 15
j_call: TRBJ2-3
d_call: -
clone_size: many
v_call: TRBV30
cdr3_nt: TGTGCCTGGAGTGTACGTGAGGGAGCAACAGATACGCAGTATTTT
cdr3_aa: CAWSVREGATDTQYF

cdr3_length: 13
j_call: TRBJ2-7
d_call: -
clone_size: many
v_call: TRBV28
cdr3_nt: TGTGCCAGCAGTTTAAAGGGGATGCACGAGCAGTACTTC
cdr3_aa: CASSLKGMHEQYF

cdr3_length: 15
j_call: TRBJ2-6
d_call: -
clone_size: few
v_call: TRBV20-1
cdr3_nt: TGCAGTGCTCCCCCCCGGGAATCTGGGGCCAACGTCCTGACTTTC
cdr3_aa: CSAPPRESGANVLTF

cdr3_length: 17
j_call: TRBJ2-3
d_call: TRBD1
clone_size: many
v_call: TRBV13
cdr3_nt: TGTGCCAGCAGCTTAACACCGGGACAGTATATGCCAGATACGCAGTATTTT
cdr3_aa: CASSLTPGQYMPDTQYF

cdr3_length: 14
j_call: TRBJ2-3
d_call: -
clone_size: -
v_call: TRBV19
cdr3_nt: TGTGCCAGTAGTATGACAGGACCCACAGATACGCAGTATTTT
cdr3_aa: CASSMTGPTDTQYF

cdr3_length: 12
j_call: TRBJ1-5
d_call: -
clone_size: many
v_call: TRBV5-6
cdr3_nt: TGTGCCAGCAGCAGGGGAGATCAGCCCCAGCATTTT
cdr3_aa: CASSRGDQPQHF

cdr3_length: 17
j_call: TRBJ1-2
d_call: -
clone_size: -
v_call: TRBV19
cdr3_nt: TGTGCCAGTAGTATGTTGAACAGGATGGGAATCGCCTATGGCTACACCTTC
cdr3_aa: CASSMLNRMGIAYGYTF

cdr3_length: 14
j_call: TRBJ2-3
d_call: -
clone_size: -
v_call: TRBV9
cdr3_nt: TGTGCCAGCAGCCCCAAGGGCTTCACAGATACGCAGTATTTT
cdr3_aa: CASSPKGFTDTQYF

cdr3_length: 14
j_call: TRBJ2-7
d_call: -
clone_size: -
v_call: TRBV7-9
cdr3_nt: TGTGCCAGCAGCTTAGTTTTGGGGGTCCACGAGCAGTACTTC
cdr3_aa: CASSLVLGVHEQYF

cdr3_length: 12
j_call: TRBJ1-1
d_call: -
clone_size: many
v_call: TRBV7-2
cdr3_nt: TGTGCCAGCAGCTTAGTGGGCGGTGAAGCTTTCTTT
cdr3_aa: CASSLVGGEAFF

cdr3_length: 15
j_call: TRBJ1-1
d_call: -
clone_size: few
v_call: TRBV9
cdr3_nt: TGTGCCAGCAGCGTCCGGGACGCGATGAACACTGAAGCTTTCTTT
cdr3_aa: CASSVRDAMNTEAFF